These 14 T cell receptor beta chains were all obtained from the same sample, sequenced in a study of response to subunit inactivated influenza vaccine. TCRdb re-called the RT-PCR reads with MiXCR, one entry per CDR3 protein. Of hundreds of thousands of distinct CDR3 sequences listed, 9% to 15% are singletons. Sequenced material: non-naive T cells sorted from PBMCs, taken around two weeks before vaccination. The source is a man aged 50-59 years who received an inactivated influenza vaccine.

This clonotype was detected ten times or more. This chain uses TRBV12-3 or TRBV12-4 with TRBJ2-2; D ambiguous. This CDR3 spans 13 amino acids. The V gene lost 5 bases and the J gene lost 4 bases, with 8 bases spanning the gap. DNA for the CDR3: TGTGCCAGCAGTCTGGGCTTCACCGGGGAGCTGTTTTTT. This encodes CASSLGFTGELFF.

The chain has TRBV3-1 and TRBJ2-7, with D possibly matching TRBD2 (5 bases). The germline V gene has CDR1 LGHDT and CDR2 YNNKEL (reference sequence). V shed 1 base and J shed 12 bases, with 16 bases lying between them. This CDR3 has 13 amino acids. The CDR3 region has the DNA TGTGCCAGCAGCCAAGGACGGGATAGACGTCCGTACTTC. Translated, it gives CASSQGRDRRPYF.

This clonotype was seen only a few times. The chain is built from TRBV2 and TRBJ1-2; TRBD1 is a possible D gene (6 bases). The CDR3 totals 13 residues. Germline CDR1 and CDR2: SNHLY and FYNNEI. The V gene lost 4 bases and the J gene lost 7 bases, with 13 bases spanning the gap. The CDR3 is CASSGGGASGYTF. DNA of the CDR3: TGTGCCAGCAGTGGGGGGGGCGCGAGTGGCTACACCTTC.

This clonotype was seen more than once but under ten times. This chain links TRBV20-1 with TRBJ1-5, with D hard to call. V was pared by 4 bases and J by 1 base, with 5 bases between. CDR3 length: 12 amino acids. Germline-derived CDR1 and CDR2 are DFQATT and SNEGSKA (reference sequence). The DNA for the CDR3 is TGCAGTGCTATCGGGAGCAATCAGCCCCAGCATTTT. Its translation: CSAIGSNQPQHF.

This clonotype was counted at least ten times. The chain is built from TRBV29-1 and TRBJ1-2; D is unresolved. From germline, CDR1 is SQVTM and CDR2 ANQGSEA. V gave up 3 bases and J gave up 2 bases, with 4 bases separating them. The CDR3 runs to 11 residues. The CDR3 DNA is TGCAGCGTTGACGGAAACTATGGCTACACCTTC. Its translation is CSVDGNYGYTF.

This clonotype was found many times. V and J are TRBV11-2 and TRBJ2-1; a possible D gene is TRBD2 (7 bases). The V gene lost 1 base and the J gene lost 13 bases, with 14 bases spanning the gap. The CDR3 is 13 amino acids. Germline loops: CDR1 SGHAT, CDR2 FQNNGV. The CDR3 bases are TGTGCCAGCAGCTTAGCGACTAGGGGGGGCCAGTTCTTC. This sequence encodes CASSLATRGGQFF.

This chain links TRBV3-1 with TRBJ1-5; D is undetermined. The germline V gene has CDR1 LGHDT and CDR2 YNNKEL (reference sequence). V was shortened by 4 bases and J by 5 bases, with 6 bases between the two germline ends. The CDR3 contains 12 residues. As DNA, the CDR3 is TGTGCCAGCAGCCCCGGTCATCAGCCCCAGCATTTT. Amino acids: CASSPGHQPQHF.

The chain joins TRBV6-5 to TRBJ2-1; possible D gene TRBD2, 5 bases. This CDR3 spans 12 amino acids. Germline CDR1 and CDR2: MNHEY and SVGAGI. The V end lost 5 bases, the J end lost 9 bases, and 11 bases lay between the germline ends. CDR3 protein: CASSPRGREQFF. As DNA, the CDR3 is TGTGCCAGCAGTCCCCGGGGTCGTGAGCAGTTCTTC.

This clonotype came up many times. The J gene is TRBJ2-7, the V gene TRBV20-1; 9 bases are shared with TRBD2. The ends lost 1 base at V and 4 bases at J; junction bases unmatched: 5. Germline V lookup: CDR1 DFQATT, CDR2 SNEGSKA (reference sequence). The CDR3 is 14 amino acids. CDR3 region: CSARAGTSSYEQYF. CDR3 coding DNA: TGCAGTGCTAGAGCCGGGACTAGCTCGTACGAGCAGTACTTC.

This clonotype was detected only a few times. The CDR3 DNA is TGTGCCAGCCAGCTAGGGGGACGAACCAAAAACATTCAGTACTTC. Encoded protein: CASQLGGRTKNIQYF. The chain uses TRBV19 and TRBJ2-4, with TRBD1 as a possible D gene (6 bases). CDR1 is LNHDA and CDR2 is SQIVND in the germline V gene (reference sequence). Trimming shortened V by 9 bases and J by 2 bases, and 17 bases separated the two germline ends. CDR3 length equals 15 residues.

In this sample, this clonotype turned up many times. The genes are TRBV29-1 and TRBJ2-7; either TRBD1 or TRBD2 may fit D (5 bases each). The germline CDR1 and CDR2 sequences are SQVTM and ANQGSEA. Trimming cost V 5 bases and J 6 bases, with 14 bases left between them. The CDR3 has 12 amino acids. The CDR3 sequence: CSVPGLVGEQYF. The CDR3 bases are TGCAGCGTTCCGGGGCTGGTGGGCGAGCAGTACTTC.

This clonotype appeared a few times. The CDR3 loop reads CASSRTAFGQGYTF. The CDR3 DNA reads as TGTGCCAGCAGCCGGACCGCCTTTGGCCAGGGCTACACCTTC. The chain employs TRBV7-9 and TRBJ1-2, with no clear D. The CDR3 loop spans 14 amino acids. V dropped 5 bases and J dropped 8 bases, with 18 bases sitting between them. The germline V gene has CDR1 SEHNR and CDR2 FQNEAQ (reference sequence). Complete variable domain (other parts from reference TRBV7-9 and TRBJ1-2): DTGVSQNPRHKITKRGQNVTFRCDPISEHNRLYWYRQTLGQGPEFLTYFQNEAQLEKSRLLSDRFSAERPKGSFSTLEIQRTEQGDSAMYLCASSRTAFGQGYTFGSGTRLTVV.

This clonotype has at least ten counts. The gene calls are TRBV4-1 and TRBJ1-1; 11 bases line up with TRBD1. The junction had 7 bases not matched to a gene; V was cut back by 1 base and J by 0 bases. The CDR3 has 18 amino acids. Germline CDR1 is MGHRA and CDR2 is YSYEKL. CDR3: CASSQVVRDRGMNTEAFF. The CDR3 coding sequence is TGCGCCAGCAGCCAAGTCGTCCGGGACAGGGGGATGAACACTGAAGCTTTCTTT.

This clonotype was counted at least ten times. The gene calls are TRBV7-2 and TRBJ2-7, with 11 bases identical to TRBD1. CDR1 SGHTA and CDR2 FQGNSA come from the germline V gene. J lost 2 bases, V lost 4 bases, and 1 base had no gene match. The CDR3 loop spans 14 amino acids. As DNA, the CDR3 is TGTGCCAGCAGCTGGACAGGGGGCGCCTACGAGCAGTACTTC. It specifies CASSWTGGAYEQYF.